These T cell receptor beta chains were read from a single sample in a study of blood T cell repertoires in COVID-19. Sequencing was performed with immunoSEQ multiplex PCR; in TCRdb, only in-frame clones are kept and a portion is missing. The table lists 240,000 or so clones, roughly 87% of them singletons. The specimen was peripheral blood. The receptors come from a woman younger than 45 with acute or convalescent COVID-19. CDR3s include the opening cysteine and the closing phenylalanine or tryptophan. D genes are given only for firm matches. Not all rows give a size; the values are once, few, many and, for expanded clones, a class.

clone_size	d_call	v_call	j_call	cdr3_aa	cdr3_nt
NA	NA	TRBV29-1	TRBJ1-5	CSVVTGKEPQHF	TGCAGCGTTGTGACGGGAAAGGAGCCCCAGCATTTT
NA	TRBD1	TRBV7-8	TRBJ1-3	CASAWTGGNTIYF	TGTGCCAGCGCATGGACAGGAGGAAACACCATATATTTT
NA	NA	TRBV7-9	TRBJ2-7	CASSSFSGSYEQYF	TGTGCCAGCAGCAGTTTTTCAGGCTCCTACGAGCAGTACTTC
NA	NA	TRBV6-2/TRBV6-3	TRBJ2-7	CASSAPGEQYF	TGTGCCAGCAGCGCCCCGGGCGAGCAGTACTTC
NA	NA	TRBV6-5	TRBJ1-2	CASSHTGRGNYGYTF	TGTGCCAGCAGTCATACCGGTCGGGGGAACTATGGCTACACCTTC
NA	TRBD2	TRBV15	TRBJ2-3	CATSGPPLAGGQQATDTQYF	TGTGCCACCAGCGGACCACCCCTAGCGGGAGGGCAACAAGCAACAGATACGCAGTATTTT
NA	NA	TRBV10-1	TRBJ2-1	CASSETNRYNEQFF	TGCGCCAGCAGTGAGACGAACAGATACAATGAGCAGTTCTTC
once	TRBD1	TRBV25-1	TRBJ1-2	CASSERPPGQGSYTF	TGTGCCAGCAGTGAGCGGCCTCCGGGACAGGGAAGCTACACCTTC
NA	NA	TRBV19	TRBJ1-2	CASSIRGLSLGGYTF	TGTGCCAGTAGTATAAGGGGGTTAAGTCTCGGTGGCTACACCTTC
NA	TRBD2	TRBV7-2	TRBJ2-7	CASSLDVGRFSGGVEQYF	TGTGCCAGCAGCTTAGACGTGGGACGATTTAGCGGGGGGGTAGAGCAGTACTTC
NA	TRBD1	TRBV2	TRBJ1-5	CASSRDRGLSNQPQHF	TGTGCCAGCAGCCGGGACAGGGGGCTTAGCAATCAGCCCCAGCATTTT
few	TRBD1	TRBV9	TRBJ2-7	CASSVQGQVGFEQYF	TGTGCCAGCAGCGTACAGGGACAGGTGGGGTTCGAGCAGTACTTC
NA	TRBD1	TRBV19	TRBJ2-7	CASRPTGGGHEQYF	TGTGCCAGTAGGCCCACAGGGGGAGGACACGAGCAGTACTTC
NA	NA	TRBV27	TRBJ1-5	CASSLLYQPQHF	TGTGCCAGCAGTTTATTATATCAGCCCCAGCATTTT